Listed below are T cell receptor beta chains from one sample, sequenced in a study of regulatory T cells in long-lasting Graves disease. In TCRdb, the multiplex PCR reads were re-called with MiXCR into one record per CDR3 protein. The sample lists about 430,000 distinct CDR3 sequences; over 14% were seen once. Another study also made use of these data, one on T cells in Graves' hyperthyroidism and ophthalmopathy.

The sequencing here drew on peripheral blood mononuclear cells (PBMCs), taken at new diagnosis, from a patient treated with antithyroid drugs. The receptors were gathered from a woman aged 40 to 50 with Graves disease. The CDR3 runs from the conserved cysteine through the conserved F or W. A D gene is named only where the DNA matches it firmly. Size is omitted from some rows. Given values are once, few, many or a class for expanded clones.

J: TRBJ2-3; size: many; D: TRBD2; V: TRBV28; DNA: TGTGCCAGCAGCCTCGGAGCGGGACTCACAGATACGCAGTATTTT; CDR3: CASSLGAGLTDTQYF
J: TRBJ1-3; size: .; D: .; V: TRBV28; DNA: TGTGCCAGCAGTTTATTGGACGAATACTCTGGAAACACCATATATTTT; CDR3: CASSLLDEYSGNTIYF
J: TRBJ2-3; size: many; D: TRBD2; V: TRBV27; DNA: TGTGCCAGCAGACCCAGACTAGCACCTAGCACAGATACGCAGTATTTT; CDR3: CASRPRLAPSTDTQYF
J: TRBJ1-2; size: few; D: .; V: TRBV6-4; DNA: TGTGCCAGCACTGTCACTGAGAACTATGGCTACACCTTC; CDR3: CASTVTENYGYTF
J: TRBJ1-1; size: many; D: TRBD1; V: TRBV25-1; DNA: TGTGCCAGCAGTGTCGGGACAGGGTGGGACACTGAAGCTTTCTTT; CDR3: CASSVGTGWDTEAFF
J: TRBJ2-1; size: .; D: TRBD2; V: TRBV20-1; DNA: TGCAGTGCTAGTCCTAGCGGGGTCTACAATGAGCAGTTCTTC; CDR3: CSASPSGVYNEQFF
J: TRBJ1-6; size: many; D: .; V: TRBV11-2; DNA: TGTGCCAGCAGGCCAGGGTACGGTTCACCCCTCCACTTT; CDR3: CASRPGYGSPLHF
J: TRBJ1-5; size: .; D: .; V: TRBV19; DNA: TGTGCCAGTAGTATAGGCAGTCCAAGCAATCAGCCCCAGCATTTT; CDR3: CASSIGSPSNQPQHF
J: TRBJ2-7; size: many; D: .; V: TRBV12-3/TRBV12-4; DNA: TGTGCCAGCAGTTTTGACTTCAGGTCCTACGAGCAGTACTTC; CDR3: CASSFDFRSYEQYF
J: TRBJ2-3; size: many; D: TRBD2; V: TRBV30; DNA: TGTGCCTGGAGTGGACTAGCGGGAGAAGATACGCAGTATTTT; CDR3: CAWSGLAGEDTQYF
J: TRBJ1-2; size: .; D: .; V: TRBV19; DNA: TGTGCCAGTAGTATGTACCGGGAAGGCTACACCTTC; CDR3: CASSMYREGYTF
J: TRBJ2-3; size: .; D: .; V: TRBV10-2; DNA: TGCGCCAGCAGAGGGGATAGCGGAAGCACAGATACGCAGTATTTT; CDR3: CASRGDSGSTDTQYF
J: TRBJ2-7; size: many; D: .; V: TRBV27; DNA: TGTGCCAGCAGTTTATCAGGCGGTTTCTACGAGCAGTACTTC; CDR3: CASSLSGGFYEQYF
J: TRBJ1-6; size: .; D: .; V: TRBV27; DNA: TGTGCCAGCAGTTTTGGGCATAATAATTCACCCCTCCACTTT; CDR3: CASSFGHNNSPLHF
J: TRBJ2-2; size: few; D: TRBD1; V: TRBV13; DNA: TGTGCCAGCAGCTGGAGGCGACAGGGAGCCGGGGAGCTGTTTTTT; CDR3: CASSWRRQGAGELFF
J: TRBJ2-1; size: many; D: .; V: TRBV11-2; DNA: TGTGCCAGCAGCTTCGGAGGGACCACTGATGAGCAGTTCTTC; CDR3: CASSFGGTTDEQFF
J: TRBJ1-1; size: once; D: .; V: TRBV19; DNA: TGTGCCAGTAGTATCTACCAGGGGAGCAGGGCTGAAGCTTTCTTT; CDR3: CASSIYQGSRAEAFF
J: TRBJ1-6; size: many; D: TRBD1; V: TRBV5-4; DNA: TGTGCCAGCAGCTTTGGGACAGGGAATTCACCCCTCCACTTT; CDR3: CASSFGTGNSPLHF
J: TRBJ2-7; size: .; D: .; V: TRBV9; DNA: TGTGCCAGCAGCCCCCGGTTTCTGACCGGGAAGAGTCACGAGCAGTACTTC; CDR3: CASSPRFLTGKSHEQYF
J: TRBJ2-7; size: many; D: TRBD2; V: TRBV10-3; DNA: TGTGCCATCAGTGAGTGGTTTAGAGGTAGCGGGAGGGCCCCCTACGAGCAGTACTTC; CDR3: CAISEWFRGSGRAPYEQYF
J: TRBJ1-2; size: .; D: .; V: TRBV29-1; DNA: TGCAGCCCGAACCTGACAGGATACTATGGCTACACCTTC; CDR3: CSPNLTGYYGYTF
J: TRBJ2-5; size: .; D: TRBD1; V: TRBV7-8; DNA: TGTGCCAGCAGCTTAGTTCAAACGACAGGGAAGGAGACCCAGTACTTC; CDR3: CASSLVQTTGKETQYF
J: TRBJ1-5; size: .; D: .; V: TRBV7-2; DNA: TGTGCCAGCAGCCCGCTGGCGGTCTTGGGCAATCAGCCCCAGCATTTT; CDR3: CASSPLAVLGNQPQHF
J: TRBJ2-5; size: .; D: .; V: TRBV6-1; DNA: TGTGCCAGCGGACGTTATAGCGGAACCTCGTACCAAGAGACCCAGTACTTC; CDR3: CASGRYSGTSYQETQYF